This paragraph covers one T cell receptor (beta chain) sequence. These data belong to a study of T cell responses to AZD1222 COVID-19 vaccine. Only in-frame clones appear in the TCRdb table, and some are missing; sequencing was by immunoSEQ multiplex PCR. The sample shows 75,000 to 95,000 clones, roughly nine tenths of them seen only once. CDR3 length equals 11 residues. From germline, CDR1 is DFQATT and CDR2 SNEGSKA (reference sequence). Trimming took off 5 bases at V and 10 bases at J, with 14 bases between the two ends. The chain combines TRBV20-1 with TRBJ1-1; D is undetermined. Sequenced here: peripheral blood, sampled on day 0 of AZD1222 vaccination. This TCR came from an adult in good health. The CDR3 DNA is TGCAGTGCTGTGATTCAAGACCGAGCTTTCTTT. Protein: CSAVIQDRAFF.